One T cell receptor (beta chain) is described in this entry. Its antigen remains unknown. The identical CDR3 is also encoded by other nucleotide sequences in the sample. The data were obtained in a study of OX40 agonist ivuxolimab in advanced cancers. Study as a whole: Cancers in dose escalation were hepatocellular, melanoma, renal cell and head and neck.

Study observations and caveats: Determination of antigen specificity was not performed for the expanded peripheral T cells. People who partly responded at 0.1-3.0 mg/kg had some of the least clonal expansion seen.

Assay: immunoSEQ multiplex PCR; the TCRdb copy retains only in-frame clones and omits some. The sample contains some 97,000 clones, 75% to 95% of which appear only once. The source of this sequence is an adult with an advanced solid tumor such as melanoma, head and neck, liver or kidney cancer. The source was CD4+ or CD8+ T cells sorted from blood, collected in a trial of the OX40 agonist ivuxolimab.

CDR3 protein: CASSGRNTGELFF. CDR3 coding DNA: TGTGCCAGTAGCGGACGGAACACCGGGGAGCTGTTTTTT. This chain uses TRBV19 with TRBJ2-2; no clear D gene. The germline V gene encodes CDR1 LNHDA and CDR2 SQIVND (reference sequence). The CDR3 length is 13 residues. Trimming removed 6 bases from V and 1 base from J, with 6 bases in between.